Listed below are T cell receptor beta chains from one sample, sequenced in a study of Graves' ophthalmopathy and Graves' hyperthyroidism. TCRdb re-called the multiplex PCR reads through MiXCR, storing one row per CDR3 protein. The repertoire holds approximately 460,000 distinct CDR3 sequences, with 13% to 15% as singletons. Sequencing was performed on blood. These TCRs come from a woman in her twenties or thirties with Graves' ophthalmopathy. Both conserved end residues are part of each CDR3. A D gene is named only where the DNA matches it firmly. Clone size, where shown, is once, few, many, or a class for clones that have expanded.

d_gene: NA
abundance: many
j_gene: TRBJ1-1
v_gene: TRBV10-3
len: 16
CDR3aa: CAISEGRGGLNTEAFF
CDR3nt: TGTGCCATCAGTGAAGGCCGGGGGGGTTTGAACACTGAAGCTTTCTTT

d_gene: TRBD2
abundance: many
j_gene: TRBJ2-7
v_gene: TRBV20-1
len: 17
CDR3aa: CSAPGVWRGEGTYEQYF
CDR3nt: TGCAGTGCTCCAGGTGTTTGGCGGGGGGAAGGGACCTACGAGCAGTACTTC

d_gene: NA
abundance: many
j_gene: TRBJ1-1
v_gene: TRBV9
len: 15
CDR3aa: CASSASRTDYTEAFF
CDR3nt: TGTGCCAGCAGCGCCAGCCGGACGGATTACACTGAAGCTTTCTTT

d_gene: NA
abundance: NA
j_gene: TRBJ1-1
v_gene: TRBV20-1
len: 14
CDR3aa: CSARDFRVNTEAFF
CDR3nt: TGCAGTGCTAGAGATTTTAGGGTGAACACTGAAGCTTTCTTT

d_gene: NA
abundance: many
j_gene: TRBJ1-1
v_gene: TRBV30
len: 17
CDR3aa: CAWSVLWGGLGNTEAFF
CDR3nt: TGTGCCTGGAGTGTACTTTGGGGGGGTCTGGGGAACACTGAAGCTTTCTTT

d_gene: TRBD2
abundance: many
j_gene: TRBJ2-2
v_gene: TRBV12-3/TRBV12-4
len: 14
CDR3aa: CASSFLGGSGELFF
CDR3nt: TGTGCCAGCAGTTTCTTGGGCGGGAGCGGGGAGCTGTTTTTT

d_gene: NA
abundance: many
j_gene: TRBJ2-7
v_gene: TRBV5-1
len: 14
CDR3aa: CASSLADGTYEQYF
CDR3nt: TGCGCCAGCAGCTTGGCCGACGGGACCTACGAGCAGTACTTC

d_gene: NA
abundance: many
j_gene: TRBJ2-7
v_gene: TRBV18
len: 13
CDR3aa: CASSPAGFYEQYF
CDR3nt: TGTGCCAGCTCACCAGCGGGGTTCTACGAGCAGTACTTC

d_gene: NA
abundance: NA
j_gene: TRBJ2-7
v_gene: TRBV11-1
len: 17
CDR3aa: CASSHQGGQGGSYEQYF
CDR3nt: TGTGCCAGCAGCCATCAGGGGGGGCAGGGGGGCAGCTACGAGCAGTACTTC

d_gene: NA
abundance: many
j_gene: TRBJ2-5
v_gene: TRBV28
len: 18
CDR3aa: CASSPRTGKGGAQETQYF
CDR3nt: TGTGCCAGCAGTCCGCGGACAGGGAAGGGGGGGGCCCAAGAGACCCAGTACTTC

d_gene: NA
abundance: many
j_gene: TRBJ2-3
v_gene: TRBV6-1
len: 14
CDR3aa: CASSPTGIIDTQYF
CDR3nt: TGTGCCAGCAGCCCCACAGGGATCATAGATACGCAGTATTTT

d_gene: NA
abundance: many
j_gene: TRBJ1-2
v_gene: TRBV20-1
len: 11
CDR3aa: CSARTAVRDTF
CDR3nt: TGCAGTGCTAGGACCGCCGTCCGCGACACCTTC

d_gene: NA
abundance: few
j_gene: TRBJ2-7
v_gene: TRBV25-1
len: 15
CDR3aa: CASSELKGTAYEQYF
CDR3nt: TGTGCCAGCAGTGAACTAAAGGGGACGGCCTACGAGCAGTACTTC

d_gene: NA
abundance: few
j_gene: TRBJ1-1
v_gene: TRBV27
len: 15
CDR3aa: CASSFSAAPTTEAFF
CDR3nt: TGTGCCAGCAGTTTTAGCGCGGCCCCCACGACTGAAGCTTTCTTT

d_gene: TRBD2
abundance: NA
j_gene: TRBJ2-5
v_gene: TRBV4-3
len: 15
CDR3aa: CASSQEGREGETQYF
CDR3nt: TGCGCCAGCAGCCAAGAGGGGAGGGAGGGCGAGACCCAGTACTTC

d_gene: NA
abundance: many
j_gene: TRBJ2-5
v_gene: TRBV7-2
len: 15
CDR3aa: CASSLGVQIKETQYF
CDR3nt: TGTGCCAGCAGCTTAGGTGTACAGATAAAAGAGACCCAGTACTTC

d_gene: TRBD1
abundance: many
j_gene: TRBJ2-7
v_gene: TRBV29-1
len: 14
CDR3aa: CSPDPGQGIYEQYF
CDR3nt: TGCAGCCCAGACCCGGGACAGGGGATCTACGAGCAGTACTTC

d_gene: TRBD1
abundance: many
j_gene: TRBJ2-7
v_gene: TRBV19
len: 14
CDR3aa: CASSIGTGPYEQYF
CDR3nt: TGTGCCAGTAGTATCGGGACAGGGCCCTACGAGCAGTACTTC

d_gene: TRBD2
abundance: many
j_gene: TRBJ2-5
v_gene: TRBV11-2
len: 17
CDR3aa: CASSAIIAGGYQETQYF
CDR3nt: TGTGCCAGCAGCGCCATTATAGCGGGGGGATACCAAGAGACCCAGTACTTC

d_gene: NA
abundance: NA
j_gene: TRBJ1-2
v_gene: TRBV27
len: 14
CDR3aa: CASSSTGLTYGYTF
CDR3nt: TGTGCCAGCAGTTCGACAGGCCTGACCTATGGCTACACCTTC

d_gene: NA
abundance: many
j_gene: TRBJ2-7
v_gene: TRBV14
len: 16
CDR3aa: CASSQALTVRSYEQYF
CDR3nt: TGTGCCAGCAGCCAAGCATTGACAGTCCGGTCCTACGAGCAGTACTTC

d_gene: TRBD1
abundance: many
j_gene: TRBJ1-2
v_gene: TRBV7-9
len: 16
CDR3aa: CASSPAARQGADGYTF
CDR3nt: TGTGCCAGCAGCCCAGCGGCGAGGCAGGGGGCTGATGGCTACACCTTC

d_gene: NA
abundance: NA
j_gene: TRBJ1-2
v_gene: TRBV5-6
len: 15
CDR3aa: CASCLLQGLGYGYTF
CDR3nt: TGTGCCAGCTGCTTGTTACAGGGTCTTGGGTATGGCTACACCTTC

d_gene: NA
abundance: NA
j_gene: TRBJ2-5
v_gene: TRBV6-2/TRBV6-3
len: 15
CDR3aa: CASSYEGPREETQYF
CDR3nt: TGTGCCAGCAGTTACGAGGGACCCCGAGAAGAGACCCAGTACTTC

d_gene: TRBD1
abundance: many
j_gene: TRBJ2-7
v_gene: TRBV6-1
len: 14
CDR3aa: CASSGGQGSYEQYF
CDR3nt: TGTGCCAGCAGTGGTGGACAGGGCTCCTACGAGCAGTACTTC

d_gene: NA
abundance: NA
j_gene: TRBJ2-7
v_gene: TRBV9
len: 15
CDR3aa: CPSSVAWGIAYEQYF
CDR3nt: TGTCCCAGCAGCGTAGCTTGGGGGATCGCCTACGAGCAGTACTTC

d_gene: NA
abundance: many
j_gene: TRBJ1-1
v_gene: TRBV20-1
len: 13
CDR3aa: CSARERGNTEAFF
CDR3nt: TGCAGTGCTAGAGAAAGGGGAAACACTGAAGCTTTCTTT

d_gene: NA
abundance: many
j_gene: TRBJ1-2
v_gene: TRBV12-3/TRBV12-4
len: 12
CDR3aa: CASSDRNYGYTF
CDR3nt: TGTGCCAGCAGTGACAGAAACTATGGCTACACCTTC

d_gene: TRBD2
abundance: NA
j_gene: TRBJ2-7
v_gene: TRBV27
len: 14
CDR3aa: CASSLLAGDYEQYF
CDR3nt: TGTGCCAGCAGTTTACTAGCGGGGGACTACGAGCAGTACTTC

d_gene: TRBD1
abundance: NA
j_gene: TRBJ2-2
v_gene: TRBV6-1
len: 14
CDR3aa: CASSRQGFAGELFF
CDR3nt: TGTGCCAGCAGTCGACAGGGGTTCGCCGGGGAGCTGTTTTTT

d_gene: NA
abundance: NA
j_gene: TRBJ1-2
v_gene: TRBV24-1
len: 16
CDR3aa: CATSEGYSSSNYGYTF
CDR3nt: TGTGCCACCAGTGAGGGTTACAGCTCCTCTAACTATGGCTACACCTTC

d_gene: NA
abundance: many
j_gene: TRBJ1-1
v_gene: TRBV6-2/TRBV6-3
len: 14
CDR3aa: CASRSDTMNTEAFF
CDR3nt: TGTGCCAGCAGGTCCGACACTATGAACACTGAAGCTTTCTTT

d_gene: NA
abundance: many
j_gene: TRBJ2-4
v_gene: TRBV11-2
len: 16
CDR3aa: CASSSHEQGPKNIQYF
CDR3nt: TGTGCCAGCAGCTCCCATGAACAGGGACCCAAAAACATTCAGTACTTC